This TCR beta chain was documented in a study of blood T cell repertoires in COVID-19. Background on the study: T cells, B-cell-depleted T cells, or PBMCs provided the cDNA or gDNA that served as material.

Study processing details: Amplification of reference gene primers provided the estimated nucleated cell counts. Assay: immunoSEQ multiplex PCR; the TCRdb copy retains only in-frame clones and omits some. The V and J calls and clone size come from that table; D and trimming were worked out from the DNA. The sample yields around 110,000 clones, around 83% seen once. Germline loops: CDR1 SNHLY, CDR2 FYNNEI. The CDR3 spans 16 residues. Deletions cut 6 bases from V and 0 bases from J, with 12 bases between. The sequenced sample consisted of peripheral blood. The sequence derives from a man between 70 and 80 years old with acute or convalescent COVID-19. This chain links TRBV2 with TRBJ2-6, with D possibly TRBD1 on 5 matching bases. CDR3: CASRSTGSSGANVLTF. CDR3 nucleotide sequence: TGTGCCAGCAGGTCCACAGGCAGCTCTGGGGCCAACGTCCTGACTTTC.